This T cell receptor (beta chain) appears in the sequencing data of a study of vaccination and CD4 T cells after COVID-19. Study results and limitations: The great majority, 304 of 307 vaccine-specific clones, proved spike mono-reactive in convalescent patients.

Sequencing of the DNA from cultured CD4+ T cells was carried out with the Oncomine TCR Beta short-read assay. TCRdb redid the calling of the PCR reads with MiXCR, one entry per CDR3 protein. The top ten clones hold 19% of a sample with tens of thousands of distinct CDR3 sequences, roughly 44% of them seen once. To note about this clonotype: As yet, its antigen is unknown.

Sample treatment: approximately 11-day PBMC culture with coronavirus spike peptide pools or control peptides (ViraFEST assay). Trimming pared 0 bases from V and 9 bases from J, leaving 12 bases between. CDR1 is LNHDA, CDR2 SQIVND, per germline (reference sequence). This CDR3 spans 15 amino acids. The TCR originated in a human donor who received a COVID-19 vaccine. The sample was CD4+ T cells from blood, cultured in vitro, taken before SARS-CoV-2 vaccination. The V call is TRBV19, the J call TRBJ1-6; tentatively, D is TRBD1 (6 bases). In DNA form, the CDR3 reads TGTGCCAGTAGTATAGATTTACAGGGAACTTCACCCCTCCACTTT. This encodes CASSIDLQGTSPLHF.